The table lists the clone carrying this T cell receptor beta chain with a few counts. The antigen remains unidentified. From germline, CDR1 is SGHRS and CDR2 YFSETQ. Unmatched junction bases numbered 9, after V lost 4 bases and J lost 6 bases. The CDR3 spans 15 residues. The sample originates from a study of identical twins. Regarding the study as a whole: Possibly, invariant MAIT and iNKT cells partly confounded zero-insertion analyses.

MiXCR, run by TCRdb on the 5' RACE reads, gives a single entry per CDR3 protein. The table records some 440,000 distinct CDR3 sequences, about 24% of them present only once. The data also belong to a second study, concerning T cells expressing NK-cell markers. As reported in that work: An anti-gamma-delta TCR antibody restricted sorting to alpha-beta TCR T cells in several experiments. Researchers report these clonotypes also headed the CD3+CD56-NKG2C+ fraction in a few donors.

The chain couples TRBV5-1 to TRBJ2-1, with 8 bases aligning to TRBD2. Sequencing used CD4+ T cells sorted from blood. The clonotype comes from a woman younger than 35 in good health. The CDR3 DNA sequence: TGCGCCAGCAGCGCGGGGGGATCCCTACTCAATGAGCAGTTCTTC. Residues: CASSAGGSLLNEQFF.